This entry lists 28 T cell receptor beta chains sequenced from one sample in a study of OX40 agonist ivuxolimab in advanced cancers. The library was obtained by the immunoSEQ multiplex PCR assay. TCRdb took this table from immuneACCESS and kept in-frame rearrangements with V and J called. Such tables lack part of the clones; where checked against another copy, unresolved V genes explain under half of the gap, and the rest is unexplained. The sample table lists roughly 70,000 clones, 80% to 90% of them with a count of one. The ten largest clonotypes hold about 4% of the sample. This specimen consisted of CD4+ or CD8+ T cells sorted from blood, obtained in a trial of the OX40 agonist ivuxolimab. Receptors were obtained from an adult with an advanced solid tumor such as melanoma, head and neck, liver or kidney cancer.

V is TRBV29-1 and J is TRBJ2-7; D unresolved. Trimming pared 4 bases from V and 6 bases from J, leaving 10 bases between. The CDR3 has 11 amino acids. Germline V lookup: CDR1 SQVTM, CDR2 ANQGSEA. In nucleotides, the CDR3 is TGCAGCGTTGCCATAGTGGGCGAGCAGTACTTC. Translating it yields CSVAIVGEQYF.

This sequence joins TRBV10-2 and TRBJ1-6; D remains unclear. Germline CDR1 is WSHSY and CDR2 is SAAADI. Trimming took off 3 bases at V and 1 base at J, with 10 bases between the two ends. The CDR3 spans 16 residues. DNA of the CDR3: TGCGCCAGCAGTGATCTGGGTGTGTCCTATAATTCACCCCTCCACTTT. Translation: CASSDLGVSYNSPLHF.

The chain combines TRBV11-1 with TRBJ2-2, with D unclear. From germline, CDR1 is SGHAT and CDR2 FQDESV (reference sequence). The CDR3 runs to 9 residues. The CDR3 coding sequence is TGTCGGGTGGGCGGGGAGCTGTTTTTT. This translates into CRVGGELFF.

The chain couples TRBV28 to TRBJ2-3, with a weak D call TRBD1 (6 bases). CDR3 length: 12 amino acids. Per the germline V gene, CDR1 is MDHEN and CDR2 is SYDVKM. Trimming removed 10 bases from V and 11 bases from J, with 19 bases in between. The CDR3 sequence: CATDSSRVRQYF. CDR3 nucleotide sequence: TGTGCCACGGACAGTTCACGTGTTAGGCAGTATTTT.

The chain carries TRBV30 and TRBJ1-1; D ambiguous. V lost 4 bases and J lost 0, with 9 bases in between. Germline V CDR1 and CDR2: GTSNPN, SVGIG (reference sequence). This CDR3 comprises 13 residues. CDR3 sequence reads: CAWILNLNTEAFF. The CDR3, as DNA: TGTGCCTGGATTCTCAACTTGAACACTGAAGCTTTCTTT.

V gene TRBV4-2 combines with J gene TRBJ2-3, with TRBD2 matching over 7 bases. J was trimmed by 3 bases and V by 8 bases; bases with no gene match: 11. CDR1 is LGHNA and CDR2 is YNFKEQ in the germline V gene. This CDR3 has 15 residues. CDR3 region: CASGPSGTTTDTQYF. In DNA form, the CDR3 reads TGTGCCAGCGGACCTTCCGGGACTACGACAGATACGCAGTATTTT.

The CDR3 coding sequence is TGCGCCAGCAGTTTAGAGACTGTCCAGAGCACAGATACGCAGTATTTT. It translates to CASSLETVQSTDTQYF. V usage is TRBV4-3 and J usage is TRBJ2-3, with D unclear. Germline CDR1 and CDR2: LGHNA and YSLEER. V dropped 6 bases and J dropped 0 bases, with 16 bases sitting between them. The CDR3 is 16 residues long.

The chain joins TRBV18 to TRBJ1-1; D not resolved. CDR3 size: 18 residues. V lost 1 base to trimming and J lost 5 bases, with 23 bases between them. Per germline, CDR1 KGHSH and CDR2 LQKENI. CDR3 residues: CASSPLSTPGSVGTEAFF. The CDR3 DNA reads TGTGCCAGCTCACCACTGTCGACCCCCGGGTCTGTGGGAACTGAAGCTTTCTTT. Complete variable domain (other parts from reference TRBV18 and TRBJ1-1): NAGVMQNPRHLVRRRGQEARLRCSPMKGHSHVYWYRQLPEEGLKFMVYLQKENIIDESGMPKERFSAEFPKEGPSILRIQQVVRGDSAAYFCASSPLSTPGSVGTEAFFGQGTRLTVV.

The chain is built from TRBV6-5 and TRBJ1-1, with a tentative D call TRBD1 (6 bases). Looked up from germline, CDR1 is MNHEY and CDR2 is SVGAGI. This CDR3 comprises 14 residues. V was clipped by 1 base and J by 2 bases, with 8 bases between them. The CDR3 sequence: CASSYWDKNTEAFF. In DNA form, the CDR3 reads TGTGCCAGCAGTTACTGGGACAAAAACACTGAAGCTTTCTTT.

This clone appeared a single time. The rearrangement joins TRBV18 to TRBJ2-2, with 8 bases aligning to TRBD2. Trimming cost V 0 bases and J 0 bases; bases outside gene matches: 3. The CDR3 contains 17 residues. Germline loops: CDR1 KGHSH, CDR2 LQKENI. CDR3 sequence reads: CASSPPSLAANTGELFF. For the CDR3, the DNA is TGTGCCAGCTCACCACCCTCACTAGCGGCGAACACCGGGGAGCTGTTTTTT.

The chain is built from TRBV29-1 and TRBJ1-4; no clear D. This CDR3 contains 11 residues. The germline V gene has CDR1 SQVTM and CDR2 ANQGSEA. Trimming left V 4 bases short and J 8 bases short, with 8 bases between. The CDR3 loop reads CSVASVEKLFF. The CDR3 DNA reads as TGCAGCGTTGCGTCGGTCGAAAAACTGTTTTTT.

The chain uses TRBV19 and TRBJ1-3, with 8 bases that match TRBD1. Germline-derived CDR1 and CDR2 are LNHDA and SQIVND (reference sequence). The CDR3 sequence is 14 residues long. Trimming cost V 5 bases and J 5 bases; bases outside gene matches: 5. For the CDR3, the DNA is TGTGCCAGTAGTCCACAGGGGGGAAGAAACACCATATATTTT. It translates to CASSPQGGRNTIYF. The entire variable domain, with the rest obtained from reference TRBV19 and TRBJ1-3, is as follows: DGGITQSPKYLFRKEGQNVTLSCEQNLNHDAMYWYRQDPGQGLRLIYYSQIVNDFQKGDIAEGYSVSREKKESFPLTVTSAQKNPTAFYLCASSPQGGRNTIYFGEGSWLTVV.

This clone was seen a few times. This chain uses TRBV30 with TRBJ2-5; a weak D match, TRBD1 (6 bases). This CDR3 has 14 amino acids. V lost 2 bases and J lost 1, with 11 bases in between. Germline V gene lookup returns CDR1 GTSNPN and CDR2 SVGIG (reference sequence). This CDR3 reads CAWSRQVTQETQYF. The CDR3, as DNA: TGTGCCTGGAGTCGACAGGTTACCCAAGAGACCCAGTACTTC.

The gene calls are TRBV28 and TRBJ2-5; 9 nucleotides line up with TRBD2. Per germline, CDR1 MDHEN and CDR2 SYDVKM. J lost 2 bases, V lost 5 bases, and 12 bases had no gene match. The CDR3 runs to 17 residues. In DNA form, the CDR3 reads TGTGCCAGCAGTACCCCCCCTAGCGGGACAAGGCAAGAGACCCAGTACTTC. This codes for CASSTPPSGTRQETQYF.

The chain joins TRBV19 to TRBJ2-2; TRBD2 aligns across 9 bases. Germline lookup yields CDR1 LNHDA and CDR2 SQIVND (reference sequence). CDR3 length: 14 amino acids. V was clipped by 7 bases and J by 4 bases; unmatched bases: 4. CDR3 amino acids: CASKVAGATGELFF. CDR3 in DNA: TGTGCCAGTAAGGTAGCGGGAGCCACCGGGGAGCTGTTTTTT.

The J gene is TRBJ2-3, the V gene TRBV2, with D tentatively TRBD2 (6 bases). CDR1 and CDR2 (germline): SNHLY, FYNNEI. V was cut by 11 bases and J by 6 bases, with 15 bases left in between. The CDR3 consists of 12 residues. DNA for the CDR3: TGTGCCCTCGGGACTGGCGGGGATACGCAGTATTTT. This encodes CALGTGGDTQYF.

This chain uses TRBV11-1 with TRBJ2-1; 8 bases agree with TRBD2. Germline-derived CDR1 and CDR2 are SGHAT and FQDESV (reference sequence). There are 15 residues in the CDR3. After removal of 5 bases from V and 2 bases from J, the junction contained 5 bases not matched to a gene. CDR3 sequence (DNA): TGTGCCAGCAGCCCCCTAGCGGGTACCTACAATGAGCAGTTCTTC. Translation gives CASSPLAGTYNEQFF.

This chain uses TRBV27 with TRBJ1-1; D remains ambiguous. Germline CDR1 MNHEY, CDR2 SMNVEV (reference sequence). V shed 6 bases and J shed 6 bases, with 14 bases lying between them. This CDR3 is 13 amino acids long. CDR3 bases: TGTGCCAGCAGCCCGGTAGTCGCGGCTGAAGCTTTCTTT. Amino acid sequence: CASSPVVAAEAFF.

CDR3 nucleotides: TGTGCCAGTAGTACCTGGGACAGCACCGGGGAGCTGTTTTTT. It specifies CASSTWDSTGELFF. The chain recombines TRBV19 with TRBJ2-2; 7 positions match TRBD1. The germline V gene has CDR1 LNHDA and CDR2 SQIVND (reference sequence). The CDR3 runs 14 residues. V shed 4 bases and J 4 bases; nucleotides not matched to a gene: 3.

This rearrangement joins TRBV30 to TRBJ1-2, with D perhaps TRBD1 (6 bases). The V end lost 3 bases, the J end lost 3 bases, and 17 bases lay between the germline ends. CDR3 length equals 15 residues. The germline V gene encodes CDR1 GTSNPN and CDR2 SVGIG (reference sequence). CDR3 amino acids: CAWSRTARRDYGYTF. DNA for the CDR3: TGTGCCTGGAGCAGGACAGCAAGACGTGACTATGGCTACACCTTC.

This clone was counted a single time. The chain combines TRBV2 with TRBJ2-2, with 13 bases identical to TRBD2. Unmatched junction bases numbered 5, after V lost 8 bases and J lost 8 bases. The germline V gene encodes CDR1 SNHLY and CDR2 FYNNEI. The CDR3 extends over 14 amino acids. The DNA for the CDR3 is TGTGCCAGCGGGACTAGCGGGATATCAGGGGAGCTGTTTTTT. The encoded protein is CASGTSGISGELFF.

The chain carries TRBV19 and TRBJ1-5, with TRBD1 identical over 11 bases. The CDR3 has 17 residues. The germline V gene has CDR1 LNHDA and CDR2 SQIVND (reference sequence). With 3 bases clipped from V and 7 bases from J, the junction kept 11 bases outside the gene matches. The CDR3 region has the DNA TGTGCCAGTAGTATGGGCCGGGGACAGGGGGTGATACAGCCCCAGCATTTT. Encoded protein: CASSMGRGQGVIQPQHF.

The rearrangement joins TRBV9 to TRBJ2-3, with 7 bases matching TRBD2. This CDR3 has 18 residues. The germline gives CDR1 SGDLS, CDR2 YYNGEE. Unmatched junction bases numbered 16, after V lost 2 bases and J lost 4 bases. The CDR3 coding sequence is TGTGCCAGCAGCGTCCGCGGAAGGGGCGGTACTAGCGCAGATACGCAGTATTTT. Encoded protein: CASSVRGRGGTSADTQYF.

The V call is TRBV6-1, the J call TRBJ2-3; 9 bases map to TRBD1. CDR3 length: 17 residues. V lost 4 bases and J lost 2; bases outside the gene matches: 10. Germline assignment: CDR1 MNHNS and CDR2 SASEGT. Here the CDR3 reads CASSGTQGAPFTDTQYF. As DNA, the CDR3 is TGTGCCAGCAGTGGGACACAGGGGGCTCCCTTCACAGATACGCAGTATTTT.

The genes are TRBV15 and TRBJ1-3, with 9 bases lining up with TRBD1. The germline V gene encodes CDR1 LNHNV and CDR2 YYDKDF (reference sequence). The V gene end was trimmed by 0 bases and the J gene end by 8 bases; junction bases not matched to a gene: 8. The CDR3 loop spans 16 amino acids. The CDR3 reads CATSRDTGQGSDTIYF. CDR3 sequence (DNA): TGTGCCACCAGCAGAGATACGGGACAGGGCAGCGACACCATATATTTT.

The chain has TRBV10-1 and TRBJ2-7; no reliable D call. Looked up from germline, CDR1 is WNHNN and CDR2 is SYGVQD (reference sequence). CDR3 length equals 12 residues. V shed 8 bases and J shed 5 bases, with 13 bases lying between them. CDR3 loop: CASGKLVDEQYF. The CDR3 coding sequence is TGCGCCAGCGGAAAACTTGTCGACGAGCAGTACTTC.

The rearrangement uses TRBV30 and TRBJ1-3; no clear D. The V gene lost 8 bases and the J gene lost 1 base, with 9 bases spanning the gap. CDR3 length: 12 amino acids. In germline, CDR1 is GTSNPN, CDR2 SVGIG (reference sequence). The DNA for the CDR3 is TGTGCCGTGAGGGTGTCTGGAAACACCATATATTTT. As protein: CAVRVSGNTIYF.

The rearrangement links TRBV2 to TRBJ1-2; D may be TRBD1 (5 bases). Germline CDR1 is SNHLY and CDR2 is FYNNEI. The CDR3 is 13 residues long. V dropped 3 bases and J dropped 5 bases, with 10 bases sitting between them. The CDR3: CASSDLREYGYTF. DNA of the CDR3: TGTGCCAGCAGTGATCTCAGGGAATATGGCTACACCTTC.